The entry that follows covers one T cell receptor beta chain sequence. Profiling relied on immunoSEQ multiplex PCR, and the TCRdb table lists in-frame clones only, not all of them. In the table there are fewer than 55,000 clones, around nine tenths of which are singletons. This specimen comes from a study of T cell changes during pregnancy in multiple sclerosis. This CDR3 is 16 amino acids long. CDR1 is SGHTA and CDR2 is FQGNSA in the germline V gene. V was clipped by 5 bases and J by 6 bases, with 19 bases between them. This receptor was taken from a female donor in good health, enrolled as a control in a pregnancy study. This chain links TRBV7-2 with TRBJ2-2; possibly TRBD1 for D (6 bases). Here the sequenced sample was CD8+ T cells from peripheral blood mononuclear cells, taken after pregnancy. The CDR3 DNA reads as TGTGCCAGCAGCCTCGAGGACAGTTGGATAGCCGGGGAGCTGTTTTTT. Translation gives CASSLEDSWIAGELFF.